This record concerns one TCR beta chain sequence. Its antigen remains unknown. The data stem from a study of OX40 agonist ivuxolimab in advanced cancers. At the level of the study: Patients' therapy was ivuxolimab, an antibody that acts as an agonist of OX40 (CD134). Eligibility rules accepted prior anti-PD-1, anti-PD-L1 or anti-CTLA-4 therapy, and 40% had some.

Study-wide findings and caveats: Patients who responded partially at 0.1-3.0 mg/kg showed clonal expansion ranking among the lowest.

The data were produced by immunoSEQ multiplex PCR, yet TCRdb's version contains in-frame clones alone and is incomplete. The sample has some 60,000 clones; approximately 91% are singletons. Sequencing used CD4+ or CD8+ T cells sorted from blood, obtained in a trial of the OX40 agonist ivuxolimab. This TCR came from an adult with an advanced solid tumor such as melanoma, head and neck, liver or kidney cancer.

CDR3: CATSYNEQFF. The CDR3, as DNA: TGTGCCACCTCCTACAATGAGCAGTTCTTC. The rearrangement uses TRBV28 and TRBJ2-1; no reliable D call. This CDR3 is 10 amino acids long. Trimming took 10 bases from V and 0 from J, leaving 1 base between them. The germline gives CDR1 MDHEN, CDR2 SYDVKM.